The text below deals with one TCR beta chain. Its specificity is unknown. The PCR made use of 60 Vbeta and 13 Jbeta primers. This table comes from immunoSEQ multiplex PCR, and its TCRdb copy is limited to in-frame clones, with some not included. The table includes about 190,000 clones, approximately 80% detected once. This entry is derived from a study of cytomegalovirus exposure and HLA in healthy donors. Study outcomes and limitations: HLA alleles were associated with some 16,000 TCR beta sequences in a later analysis at 0.05 false discovery rate. Data from an earlier analysis indicated that most TCR beta V segments were productive either about 87% or about 30% of the time. An analysis was carried out later, and it reportedly showed fewer N-insertions in an Asian-associated ancestry cluster than the approximately 670-donor mean.

The source of this sequence is a woman younger than 45 in good health and CMV-seropositive. The material sequenced was PBMCs.

The CDR3 nucleotides read TGTGCCATCCTATCGACAGGCACCGGGGAGCTGTTTTTT. It is translated as CAILSTGTGELFF. The chain carries TRBV10-3 and TRBJ2-2; TRBD1 might be the D (6 bases). V was clipped by 8 bases and J by 4 bases, with 11 bases between them. Germline V CDR1 and CDR2: ENHRY, SYGVKD. The CDR3 has 13 amino acids.